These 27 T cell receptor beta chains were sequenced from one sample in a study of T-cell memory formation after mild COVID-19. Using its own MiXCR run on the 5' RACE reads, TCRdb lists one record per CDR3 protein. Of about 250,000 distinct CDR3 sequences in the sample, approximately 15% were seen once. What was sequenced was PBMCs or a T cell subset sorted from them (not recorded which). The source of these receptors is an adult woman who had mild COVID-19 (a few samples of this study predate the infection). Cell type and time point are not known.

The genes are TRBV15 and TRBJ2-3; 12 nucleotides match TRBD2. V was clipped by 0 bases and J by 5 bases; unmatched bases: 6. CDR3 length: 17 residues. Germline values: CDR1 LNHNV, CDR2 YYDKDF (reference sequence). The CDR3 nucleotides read TGTGCCACCAGCAGAGACCCTAGCGGGGGGGCCAAAGATACGCAGTATTTT. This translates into CATSRDPSGGAKDTQYF.

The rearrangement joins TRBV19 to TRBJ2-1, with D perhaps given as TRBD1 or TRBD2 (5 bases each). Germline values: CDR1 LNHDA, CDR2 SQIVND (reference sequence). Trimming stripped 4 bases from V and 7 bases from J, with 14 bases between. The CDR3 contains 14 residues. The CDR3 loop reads CASSTGPARNEQFF. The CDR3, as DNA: TGTGCCAGTAGTACGGGACCAGCGAGGAATGAGCAGTTCTTC.

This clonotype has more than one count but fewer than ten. The CDR3 protein is CASSPWSGTGRPGELFF. The CDR3 DNA follows: TGTGCCAGCAGCCCATGGAGTGGGACAGGGCGTCCCGGGGAGCTGTTTTTT. The rearrangement uses TRBV7-8 and TRBJ2-2, with 9 nucleotides matching TRBD1. CDR1 is SGHVS, CDR2 FQNEAQ, per germline. V was clipped by 5 bases and J by 6 bases; unmatched bases: 13. The CDR3 sequence is 17 residues long. Supplemented by reference TRBV7-8 and TRBJ2-2, the full variable domain reads GAGVSQSPRYKVAKRGQDVALRCDPISGHVSLFWYQQALGQGPEFLTYFQNEAQLDKSGLPSDRFFAERPEGSVSTLKIQRTQQEDSAVYLCASSPWSGTGRPGELFFGEGSRLTVL.

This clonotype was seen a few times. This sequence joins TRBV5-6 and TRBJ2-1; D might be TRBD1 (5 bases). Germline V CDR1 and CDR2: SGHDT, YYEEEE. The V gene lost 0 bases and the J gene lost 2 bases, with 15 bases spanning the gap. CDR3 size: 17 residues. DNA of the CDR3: TGTGCCAGCAGCTTGGCTAGGGGAAGTCCCCCCTACAATGAGCAGTTCTTC. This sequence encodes CASSLARGSPPYNEQFF.

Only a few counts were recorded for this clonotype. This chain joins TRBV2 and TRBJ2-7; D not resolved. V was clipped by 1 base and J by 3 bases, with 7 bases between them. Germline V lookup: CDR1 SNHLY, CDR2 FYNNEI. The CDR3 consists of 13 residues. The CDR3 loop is CASSEGGLYEQYF. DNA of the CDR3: TGTGCCAGCAGTGAAGGTGGCCTCTACGAGCAGTACTTC.

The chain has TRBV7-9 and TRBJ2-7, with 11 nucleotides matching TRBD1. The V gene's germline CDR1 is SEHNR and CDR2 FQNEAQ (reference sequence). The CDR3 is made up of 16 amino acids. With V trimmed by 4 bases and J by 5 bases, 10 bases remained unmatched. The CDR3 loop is CASSSIPGQGVNEQYF. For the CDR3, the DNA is TGTGCCAGCAGCTCGATTCCGGGACAGGGGGTCAACGAGCAGTACTTC. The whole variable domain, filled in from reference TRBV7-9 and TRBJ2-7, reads DTGVSQNPRHKITKRGQNVTFRCDPISEHNRLYWYRQTLGQGPEFLTYFQNEAQLEKSRLLSDRFSAERPKGSFSTLEIQRTEQGDSAMYLCASSSIPGQGVNEQYFGPGTRLTVT.

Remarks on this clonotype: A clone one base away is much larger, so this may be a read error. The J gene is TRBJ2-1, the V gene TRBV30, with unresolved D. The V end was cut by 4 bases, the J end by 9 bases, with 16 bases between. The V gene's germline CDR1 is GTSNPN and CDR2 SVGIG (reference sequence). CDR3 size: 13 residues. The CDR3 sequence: CAWTPSASCEQFF. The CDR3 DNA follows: TGTGCCTGGACCCCCAGCGCCAGTTGTGAGCAGTTCTTC.

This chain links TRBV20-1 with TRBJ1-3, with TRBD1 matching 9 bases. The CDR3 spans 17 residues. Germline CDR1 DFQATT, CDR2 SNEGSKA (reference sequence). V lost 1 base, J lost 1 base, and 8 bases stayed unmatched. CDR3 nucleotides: TGCAGTGCTAGAGGCCCCCCCGGGACAGGGTCTGGAAACACCATATATTTT. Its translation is CSARGPPGTGSGNTIYF.

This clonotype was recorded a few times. The CDR3 nucleotides read TGTGCCAGCAGCTCGTTTCGCTCACAGGCCTACTCCTACAATGAGCAGTTCTTC. Translated, it gives CASSSFRSQAYSYNEQFF. The genes are TRBV5-6 and TRBJ2-1, with a possible D match to TRBD1 (5 bases). Germline V lookup: CDR1 SGHDT, CDR2 YYEEEE. The length of the CDR3 is 18 residues. V lost 3 bases and J 0 bases, leaving 19 bases between the germline ends.

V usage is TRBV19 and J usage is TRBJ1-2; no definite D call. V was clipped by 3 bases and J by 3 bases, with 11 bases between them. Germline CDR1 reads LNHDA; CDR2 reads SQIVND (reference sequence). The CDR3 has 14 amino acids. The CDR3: CASSIRQADYGYTF. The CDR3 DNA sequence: TGTGCCAGTAGTATCAGGCAGGCAGACTATGGCTACACCTTC.

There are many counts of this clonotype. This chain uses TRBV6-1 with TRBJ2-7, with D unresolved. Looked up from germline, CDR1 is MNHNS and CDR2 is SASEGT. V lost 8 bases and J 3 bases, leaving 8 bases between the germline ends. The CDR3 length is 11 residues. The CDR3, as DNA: TGTGCCAGCCGGGCTGTCTACGAGCAGTACTTC. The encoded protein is CASRAVYEQYF.

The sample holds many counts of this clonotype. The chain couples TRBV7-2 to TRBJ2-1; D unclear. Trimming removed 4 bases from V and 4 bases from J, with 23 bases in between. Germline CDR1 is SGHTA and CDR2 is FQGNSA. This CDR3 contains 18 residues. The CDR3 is CASSSGLGIGPRYNEQFF. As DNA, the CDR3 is TGTGCCAGCAGCTCTGGCTTGGGGATCGGGCCTAGGTACAATGAGCAGTTCTTC.

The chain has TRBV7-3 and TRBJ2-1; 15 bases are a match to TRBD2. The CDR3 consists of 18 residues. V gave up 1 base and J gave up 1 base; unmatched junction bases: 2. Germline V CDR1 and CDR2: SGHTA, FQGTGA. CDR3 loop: CASSLIGTSGGSYNEQFF. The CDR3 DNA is TGTGCCAGCAGCTTAATCGGGACTAGCGGGGGGTCCTACAATGAGCAGTTCTTC.

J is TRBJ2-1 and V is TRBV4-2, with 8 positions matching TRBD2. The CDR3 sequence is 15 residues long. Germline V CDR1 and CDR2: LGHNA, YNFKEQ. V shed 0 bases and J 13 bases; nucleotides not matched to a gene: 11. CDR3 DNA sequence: TGTGCCAGCAGCCAAGATTCTTCCCGGGGGGGGATTCAGTTCTTC. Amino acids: CASSQDSSRGGIQFF.

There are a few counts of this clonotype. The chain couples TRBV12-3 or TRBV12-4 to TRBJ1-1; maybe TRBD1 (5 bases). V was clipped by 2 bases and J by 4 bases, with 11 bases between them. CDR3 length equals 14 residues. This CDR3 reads CASSLKRGVTEAFF. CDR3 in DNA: TGTGCCAGCAGTTTAAAGAGGGGAGTCACTGAAGCTTTCTTT.

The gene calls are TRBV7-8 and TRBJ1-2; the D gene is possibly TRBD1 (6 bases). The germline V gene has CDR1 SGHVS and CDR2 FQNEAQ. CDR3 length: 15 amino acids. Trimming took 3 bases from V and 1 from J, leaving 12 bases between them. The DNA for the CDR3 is TGTGCCAGCAGCTTGGCCGGACAGAGTAACTATGGCTACACCTTC. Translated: CASSLAGQSNYGYTF.

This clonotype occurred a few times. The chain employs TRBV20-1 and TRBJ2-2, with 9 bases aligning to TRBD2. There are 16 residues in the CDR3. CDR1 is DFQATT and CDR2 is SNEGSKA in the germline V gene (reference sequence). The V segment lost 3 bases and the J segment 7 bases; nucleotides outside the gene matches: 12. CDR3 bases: TGCAGTGCTAGGGTTGGCGGGGGGGCTCTGGACGGGGAGCTGTTTTTT. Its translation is CSARVGGGALDGELFF.

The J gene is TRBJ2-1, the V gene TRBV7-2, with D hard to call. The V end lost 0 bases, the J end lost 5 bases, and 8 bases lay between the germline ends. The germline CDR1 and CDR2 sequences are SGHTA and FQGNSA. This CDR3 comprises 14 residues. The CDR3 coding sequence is TGTGCCAGCAGCTTAGCGCTGAAAGACAATGAGCAGTTCTTC. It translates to CASSLALKDNEQFF.

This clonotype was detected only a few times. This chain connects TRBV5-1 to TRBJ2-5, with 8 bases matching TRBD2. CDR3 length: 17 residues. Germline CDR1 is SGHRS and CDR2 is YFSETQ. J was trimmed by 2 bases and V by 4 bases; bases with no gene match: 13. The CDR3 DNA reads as TGCGCCAGCAGCCTACGGCGGGGGGCGACCTCACAAGAGACCCAGTACTTC. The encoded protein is CASSLRRGATSQETQYF.

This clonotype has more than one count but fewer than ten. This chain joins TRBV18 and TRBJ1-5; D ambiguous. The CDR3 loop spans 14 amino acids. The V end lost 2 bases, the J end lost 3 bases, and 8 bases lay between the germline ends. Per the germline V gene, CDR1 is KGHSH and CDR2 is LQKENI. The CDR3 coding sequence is TGTGCCAGCTCACCAGCGACGCTCAATCAGCCCCAGCATTTT. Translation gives CASSPATLNQPQHF. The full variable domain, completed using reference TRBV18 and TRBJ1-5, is NAGVMQNPRHLVRRRGQEARLRCSPMKGHSHVYWYRQLPEEGLKFMVYLQKENIIDESGMPKERFSAEFPKEGPSILRIQQVVRGDSAAYFCASSPATLNQPQHFGDGTRLSIL.

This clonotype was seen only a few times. CDR3 residues: CASSQEGHLSSYEQYF. For the CDR3, the DNA is TGCGCCAGCAGCCAAGAAGGACACCTCAGCTCCTACGAGCAGTACTTC. J is TRBJ2-7 and V is TRBV4-3, with D maybe TRBD1 (5 bases). The CDR3 is made up of 16 amino acids. Germline CDR1 reads LGHNA; CDR2 reads YSLEER. V shed 0 bases and J shed 0 bases, with 12 bases lying between them.

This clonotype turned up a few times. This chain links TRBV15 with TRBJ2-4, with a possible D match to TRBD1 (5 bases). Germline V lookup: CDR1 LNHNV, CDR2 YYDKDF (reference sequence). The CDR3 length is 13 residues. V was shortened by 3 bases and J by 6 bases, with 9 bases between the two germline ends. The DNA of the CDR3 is TGTGCCACCAGCAGGGCAGGGTTAAACATTCAGTACTTC. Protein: CATSRAGLNIQYF.

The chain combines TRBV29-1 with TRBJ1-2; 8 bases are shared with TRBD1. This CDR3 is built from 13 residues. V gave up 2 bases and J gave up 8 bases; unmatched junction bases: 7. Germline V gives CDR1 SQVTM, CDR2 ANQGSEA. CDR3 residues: CSVELWDRRGYTF. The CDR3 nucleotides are TGCAGCGTTGAACTGTGGGACAGGAGGGGCTACACCTTC.

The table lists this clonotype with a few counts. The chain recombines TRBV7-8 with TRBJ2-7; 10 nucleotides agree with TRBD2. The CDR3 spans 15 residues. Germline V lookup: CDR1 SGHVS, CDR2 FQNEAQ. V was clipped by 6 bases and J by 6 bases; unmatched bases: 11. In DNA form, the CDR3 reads TGTGCCAGCAGTTCCCGACTAGCGGGTCCGCCCGAGCAGTACTTC. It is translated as CASSSRLAGPPEQYF.

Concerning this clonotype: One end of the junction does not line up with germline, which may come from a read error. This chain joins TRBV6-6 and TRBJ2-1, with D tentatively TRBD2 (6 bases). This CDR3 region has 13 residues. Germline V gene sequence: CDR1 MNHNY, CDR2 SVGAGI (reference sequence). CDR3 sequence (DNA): TGTGCCAGCAGTTTGGGCGGGGAGGCTCAGGGTATCTTC. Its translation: CASSLGGEAQGIF.

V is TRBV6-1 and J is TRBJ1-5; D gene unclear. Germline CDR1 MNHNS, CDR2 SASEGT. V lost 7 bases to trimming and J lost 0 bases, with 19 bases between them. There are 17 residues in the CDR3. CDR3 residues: CASMSGVSLPSNQPQHF. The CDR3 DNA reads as TGTGCCAGCATGTCCGGGGTAAGCCTACCTAGCAATCAGCCCCAGCATTTT.

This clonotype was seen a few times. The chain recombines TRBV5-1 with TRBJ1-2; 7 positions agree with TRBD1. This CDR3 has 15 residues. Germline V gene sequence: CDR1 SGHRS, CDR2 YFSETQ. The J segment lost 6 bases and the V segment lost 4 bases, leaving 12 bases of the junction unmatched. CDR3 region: CASSALQGVGDGYTF. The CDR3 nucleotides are TGCGCCAGCAGCGCTTTGCAGGGGGTCGGGGATGGCTACACCTTC.